Each of the 15 T cell receptor beta chains below was sequenced from the same sample in a study of shared clonotypes between healthy human individuals. Some clones are missing from TCRdb's copy, which holds only in-frame ones; the method was immunoSEQ multiplex PCR. In the table there are roughly 500,000 clones, roughly 95% of which are singletons. Specimen: naive CD4+ T cells sorted from blood. Subset given: CD45RA+ positively selected. Receptors were obtained from a woman aged 30 to 39 in good health.

V usage is TRBV28 and J usage is TRBJ1-1; D gene unclear. This CDR3 is 15 amino acids long. V was clipped by 5 bases and J by 1 base, with 14 bases between them. The germline V gene has CDR1 MDHEN and CDR2 SYDVKM. The DNA for the CDR3 is TGTGCCAGCAGTCCCCCCCTCGGGCAGAACACTGAAGCTTTCTTT. As protein: CASSPPLGQNTEAFF.

The chain recombines TRBV7-9 with TRBJ2-2; either TRBD1 or TRBD2 may supply D (5 bases each). Trimming cost V 4 bases and J 1 base, with 16 bases left between them. Per germline, CDR1 SEHNR and CDR2 FQNEAQ (reference sequence). This CDR3 spans 17 amino acids. CDR3 sequence reads: CASSSEGLAGNTGELFF. CDR3 bases: TGTGCCAGCAGCTCAGAGGGGTTGGCAGGGAACACCGGGGAGCTGTTTTTT. Drawing the rest from reference TRBV7-9 and TRBJ2-2, the complete variable domain is DTGVSQNPRHKITKRGQNVTFRCDPISEHNRLYWYRQTLGQGPEFLTYFQNEAQLEKSRLLSDRFSAERPKGSFSTLEIQRTEQGDSAMYLCASSSEGLAGNTGELFFGEGSRLTVL.

The rearrangement uses TRBV9 and TRBJ2-5; 8 bases line up with TRBD1. The CDR3 loop spans 15 amino acids. CDR1 is SGDLS and CDR2 is YYNGEE in the germline V gene. The V and J ends lost 0 bases and 5 bases, in that order; junction bases with no gene match: 6. The CDR3 here is CASSVALAGGETQYF. The DNA of the CDR3 is TGTGCCAGCAGCGTAGCTCTGGCAGGGGGCGAGACCCAGTACTTC.

The chain links TRBV11-2 to TRBJ2-5, with TRBD2 identical over 7 bases. The DNA end favors TRBJ2-7, so the J call may be wrong. The CDR3 is 12 residues long. CDR1 is SGHAT, CDR2 FQNNGV, per germline. The CDR3 loop reads CASSLTSHEQYF. In nucleotides, the CDR3 is TGTGCCAGCAGCTTGACTAGCCACGAGCAGTACTTC.

The V call is TRBV6-6, the J call TRBJ2-7; TRBD1 agrees at 10 bases. Germline CDR1 is MNHNY and CDR2 is SVGAGI (reference sequence). The CDR3 has 15 amino acids. J gave up 6 bases and V 0 bases, and 5 bases lay outside the gene matches. The CDR3 region is CASSYSGQGRGEQYF. DNA of the CDR3: TGTGCCAGCAGTTACTCGGGACAGGGGCGCGGCGAGCAGTACTTC.

This clone was counted between two and nine times. The chain combines TRBV6-1 with TRBJ1-2; D remains unclear. Per the germline V gene, CDR1 is MNHNS and CDR2 is SASEGT. This CDR3 is built from 14 residues. The V gene lost 0 bases and the J gene lost 6 bases, with 11 bases spanning the gap. The CDR3 DNA reads as TGTGCCAGCAGTGAAGCCGCGGGGATCGATGGCTACACCTTC. It translates to CASSEAAGIDGYTF.

In DNA, the CDR3 is TGCAGCGGGGATACAGGGAACACCGGGGAGCTGTTTTTT. Translated, it gives CSGDTGNTGELFF. V and J are TRBV29-1 and TRBJ2-2; D possibly corresponds to TRBD1 (5 bases). CDR3 length: 13 amino acids. Germline V gives CDR1 SQVTM, CDR2 ANQGSEA. V lost 7 bases and J 1 base, leaving 10 bases between the germline ends.

V and J are TRBV29-1 and TRBJ2-3; unclear D gene. Trimming shortened V by 0 bases and J by 2 bases, and 12 bases separated the two germline ends. CDR3 length equals 15 residues. Germline V gene lookup returns CDR1 SQVTM and CDR2 ANQGSEA. CDR3 sequence reads: CSVEDLRTLTDTQYF. The CDR3 DNA follows: TGCAGCGTTGAAGATCTTAGGACCCTCACAGATACGCAGTATTTT.

The chain recombines TRBV28 with TRBJ1-2; the D gene is possibly TRBD1 (5 bases). V was pared by 4 bases and J by 3 bases, with 18 bases between. CDR1 is MDHEN and CDR2 is SYDVKM in the germline V gene. The CDR3 is 16 residues long. CDR3 sequence reads: CASSSFGGGRDYGYTF. CDR3 DNA: TGTGCCAGCAGTTCCTTCGGTGGGGGGAGGGACTATGGCTACACCTTC.

The chain joins TRBV28 to TRBJ2-3; 15 nucleotides line up with TRBD2. This CDR3 spans 18 amino acids. After removal of 6 bases from V and 4 bases from J, the junction contained 11 bases not matched to a gene. Germline V gives CDR1 MDHEN, CDR2 SYDVKM. For the CDR3, the DNA is TGTGCCAGCAGCCCGCCCTGGGGACTAGCGGGAGGACCAGATACGCAGTATTTT. It encodes CASSPPWGLAGGPDTQYF.

The chain combines TRBV5-1 with TRBJ2-2; D not resolved. The CDR3 totals 14 residues. Per the germline V gene, CDR1 is SGHRS and CDR2 is YFSETQ. Trimming removed 0 bases from V and 8 bases from J, with 11 bases in between. CDR3 sequence (DNA): TGCGCCAGCAGCTTGGATACCTCGGGTGGGGAGCTGTTTTTT. Translating it yields CASSLDTSGGELFF.

The chain employs TRBV7-2 and TRBJ2-3; 7 positions match TRBD2. CDR1 is SGHTA, CDR2 FQGNSA, per germline. The CDR3 loop spans 16 amino acids. V dropped 2 bases and J dropped 0; count of bases not matched to a gene: 5. CDR3 residues: CASSLRGGKSTDTQYF. The CDR3 bases are TGTGCCAGCAGCTTAAGGGGAGGGAAGAGCACAGATACGCAGTATTTT.

The V and J genes are TRBV30 and TRBJ2-3; weak D call: TRBD1 (5 bases). Trimming took 4 bases from V and 4 from J, leaving 18 bases between them. CDR3 length equals 15 residues. Germline values: CDR1 GTSNPN, CDR2 SVGIG (reference sequence). CDR3 residues: CAWIPTALGADTQYF. The CDR3 coding sequence is TGTGCCTGGATTCCGACAGCGTTAGGGGCAGATACGCAGTATTTT.

The CDR3 DNA is TGCGCCAGCAGCTCCCGGGACCGCGCCTACGAGCAGTACTTC. Protein product: CASSSRDRAYEQYF. The chain has TRBV5-1 and TRBJ2-7; tentatively, D is TRBD1 or TRBD2 (5 bases each). CDR1 is SGHRS, CDR2 YFSETQ, per germline. The V and J ends lost 3 bases and 2 bases respectively, with 12 bases between them. The CDR3 has 14 residues. Supplemented by reference TRBV5-1 and TRBJ2-7, the full variable domain reads KAGVTQTPRYLIKTRGQQVTLSCSPISGHRSVSWYQQTPGQGLQFLFEYFSETQRNKGNFPGRFSGRQFSNSRSEMNVSTLELGDSALYLCASSSRDRAYEQYFGPGTRLTVT.

V and J are TRBV18 and TRBJ2-7, with 8 bases that match TRBD1. With 4 bases clipped from V and 2 bases from J, the junction kept 4 bases outside the gene matches. Germline V lookup: CDR1 KGHSH, CDR2 LQKENI. The CDR3 has 14 amino acids. CDR3 in DNA: TGTGCCAGCTCACAGGACAGGGTCCCCTACGAGCAGTACTTC. Its translation: CASSQDRVPYEQYF. Filled out from reference TRBV18 and TRBJ2-7, the complete variable domain reads NAGVMQNPRHLVRRRGQEARLRCSPMKGHSHVYWYRQLPEEGLKFMVYLQKENIIDESGMPKERFSAEFPKEGPSILRIQQVVRGDSAAYFCASSQDRVPYEQYFGPGTRLTVT.